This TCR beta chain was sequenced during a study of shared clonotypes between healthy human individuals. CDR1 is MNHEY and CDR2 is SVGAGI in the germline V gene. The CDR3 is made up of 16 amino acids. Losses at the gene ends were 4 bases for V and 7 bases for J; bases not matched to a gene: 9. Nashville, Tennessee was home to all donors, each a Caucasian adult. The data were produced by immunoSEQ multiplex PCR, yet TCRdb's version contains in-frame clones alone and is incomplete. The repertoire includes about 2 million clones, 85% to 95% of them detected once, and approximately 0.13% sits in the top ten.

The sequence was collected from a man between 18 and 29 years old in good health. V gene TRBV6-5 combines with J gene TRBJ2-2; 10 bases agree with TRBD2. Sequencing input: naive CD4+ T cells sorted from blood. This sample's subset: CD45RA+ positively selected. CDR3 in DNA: TGTGCCAGCAGTTCACGGACTAGCGGCGGTGGCGGGGAGCTGTTTTTT. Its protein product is CASSSRTSGGGGELFF.